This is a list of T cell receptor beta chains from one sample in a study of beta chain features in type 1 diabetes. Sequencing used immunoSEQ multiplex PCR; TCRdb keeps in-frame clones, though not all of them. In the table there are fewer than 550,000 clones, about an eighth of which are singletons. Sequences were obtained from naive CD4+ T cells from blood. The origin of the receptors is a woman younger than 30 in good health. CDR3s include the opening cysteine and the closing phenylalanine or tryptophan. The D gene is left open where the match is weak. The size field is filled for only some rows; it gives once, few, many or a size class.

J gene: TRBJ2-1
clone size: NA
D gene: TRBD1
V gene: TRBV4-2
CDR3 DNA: TGTGCCAGCAGCCACAGAGACAGGGACAATGAGCAGTTCTTC
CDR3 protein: CASSHRDRDNEQFF

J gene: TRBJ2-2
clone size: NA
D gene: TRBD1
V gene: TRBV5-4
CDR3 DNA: TGTGCCAGCAGACCCGGGACAGGGGTCACCGGGGAGCTGTTTTTT
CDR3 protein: CASRPGTGVTGELFF

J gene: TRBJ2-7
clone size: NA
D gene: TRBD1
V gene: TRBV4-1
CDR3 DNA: TGCGCCAGCAGCCAAGCGACAGGGAAGCCTTACGAGCAGTACTTC
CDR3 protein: CASSQATGKPYEQYF

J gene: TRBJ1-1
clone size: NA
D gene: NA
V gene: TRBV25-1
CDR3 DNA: TGTGCCAGCACTTATACAGGGAACACTGAAGCTTTCTTT
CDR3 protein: CASTYTGNTEAFF

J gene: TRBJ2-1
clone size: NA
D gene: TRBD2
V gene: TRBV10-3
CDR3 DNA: TGTGCCATCAGTGAGTCGGGCGGGGGGACCCACAATGAGCAGTTCTTC
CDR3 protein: CAISESGGGTHNEQFF

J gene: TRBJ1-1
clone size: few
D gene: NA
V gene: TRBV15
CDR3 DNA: TGTGCCACCAGAAGTCGTGCGTTGCTCACTGAAGCTTTCTTT
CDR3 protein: CATRSRALLTEAFF

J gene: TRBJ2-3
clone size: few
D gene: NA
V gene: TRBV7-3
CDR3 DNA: TGTGCCAGCAGCTTATCCGCCGCAGATACGCAGTATTTT
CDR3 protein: CASSLSAADTQYF

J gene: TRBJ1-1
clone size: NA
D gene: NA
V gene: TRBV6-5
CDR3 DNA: TGTGCCAGCAGCCCCGAATGGGTCTTGACTGAAGCTTTCTTT
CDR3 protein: CASSPEWVLTEAFF

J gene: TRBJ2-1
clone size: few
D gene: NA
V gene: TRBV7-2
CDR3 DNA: TGTGCCAGCAGCTTAGCCTGGAGCTCCTACAATGAGCAGGTCTTC
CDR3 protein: CASSLAWSSYNEQVF

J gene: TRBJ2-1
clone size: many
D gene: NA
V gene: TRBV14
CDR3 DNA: TGTGCCAGCAGCCATCCTAGCGACCTATACAATGAGCAGTTCTTC
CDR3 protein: CASSHPSDLYNEQFF

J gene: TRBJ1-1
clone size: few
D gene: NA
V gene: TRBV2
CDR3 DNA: TGTGCCAGCAGTGTCGAGAAGATGAACACTGAAGCTTTCTTT
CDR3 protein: CASSVEKMNTEAFF

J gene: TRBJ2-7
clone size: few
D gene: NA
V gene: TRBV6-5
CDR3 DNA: TGTGCCAGCAGCCCGAATAAGGGCGAGCAGTACTTC
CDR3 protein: CASSPNKGEQYF

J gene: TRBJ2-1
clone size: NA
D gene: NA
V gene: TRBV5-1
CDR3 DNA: TGCGCCAGCAGCTTTTTTACAGTGAGGGGTGAGCAGTTCTTC
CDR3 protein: CASSFFTVRGEQFF

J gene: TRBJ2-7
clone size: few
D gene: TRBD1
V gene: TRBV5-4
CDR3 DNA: TGTGCCAGCACTCCTAGCCTTGGACAGGGCACCTACGAGCAGTACTTC
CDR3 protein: CASTPSLGQGTYEQYF

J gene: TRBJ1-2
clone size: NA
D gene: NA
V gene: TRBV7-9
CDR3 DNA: TGTGCCAGCAGCTTCGGGACCGACTATGGCTACACCTTC
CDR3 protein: CASSFGTDYGYTF

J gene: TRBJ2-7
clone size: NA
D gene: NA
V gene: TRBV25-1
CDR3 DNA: TGTGCCAGCAGTGAGGACTCCTACCGCGAGCAGTACTTC
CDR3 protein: CASSEDSYREQYF

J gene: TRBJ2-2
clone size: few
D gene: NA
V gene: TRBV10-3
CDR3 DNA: TGTGCCGCGGCTACGCGGGGCACCGGGGAGCTGTTTTTT
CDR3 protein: CAAATRGTGELFF

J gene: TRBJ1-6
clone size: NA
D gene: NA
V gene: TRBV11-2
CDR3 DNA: TGTGCCAGCAGCTTAGACATCTCACCCCTCCACTTT
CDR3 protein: CASSLDISPLHF

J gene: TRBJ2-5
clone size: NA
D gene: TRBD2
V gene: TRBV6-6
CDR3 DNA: TGTGCCAGCAGTCCGAGTGTAGCGGGAGGAGAGACCCAGTACTTC
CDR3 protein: CASSPSVAGGETQYF

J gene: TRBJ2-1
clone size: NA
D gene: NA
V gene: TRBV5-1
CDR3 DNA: TGCGCCAGCAGCTTGGTGCTAAACCAAGACAATGAGCAGTTCTTC
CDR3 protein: CASSLVLNQDNEQFF

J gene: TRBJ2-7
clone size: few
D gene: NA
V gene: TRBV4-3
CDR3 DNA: TGCGCCAGCAGTCGAAACGCAGGATCCGTGTACGAGCAGTACTTC
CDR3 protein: CASSRNAGSVYEQYF

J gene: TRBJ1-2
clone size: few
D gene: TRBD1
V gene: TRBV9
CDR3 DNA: TGTGCCAGCAGCGTAGACAGGGGCAACTATGGCTACACCTTC
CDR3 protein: CASSVDRGNYGYTF

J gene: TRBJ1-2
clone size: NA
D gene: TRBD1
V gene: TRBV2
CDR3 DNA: TGTGCCAGCAGCGTACAGGGGATGAACTATGGCTACACCTTC
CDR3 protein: CASSVQGMNYGYTF

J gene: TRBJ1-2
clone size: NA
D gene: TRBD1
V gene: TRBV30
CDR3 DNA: TGTGCCTGGACGCACAGGGGCTTACGTGACTATGGCTACACCTTC
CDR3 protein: CAWTHRGLRDYGYTF

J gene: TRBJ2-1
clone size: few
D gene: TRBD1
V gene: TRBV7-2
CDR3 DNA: TGTGCCAGCAGCTTACTGGACAGGGGTGAGCAGTTCTTC
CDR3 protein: CASSLLDRGEQFF

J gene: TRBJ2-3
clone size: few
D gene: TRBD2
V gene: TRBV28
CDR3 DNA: TGTGCCTCGAAACTAGCGGGCAGCACAGATACGCAGTATTTT
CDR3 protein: CASKLAGSTDTQYF

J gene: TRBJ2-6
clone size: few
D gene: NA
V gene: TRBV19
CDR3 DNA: TGTGCCAGTAATAGCGCTGGTTCTGGGGCCAACGTCCTGACTTTC
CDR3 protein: CASNSAGSGANVLTF

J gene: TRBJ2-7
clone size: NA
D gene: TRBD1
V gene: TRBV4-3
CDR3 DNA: TGCGCCAGCAGCCAAGTCGCGACAGGGACCTTATACGAGCAGTACTTC
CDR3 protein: CASSQVATGTLYEQYF

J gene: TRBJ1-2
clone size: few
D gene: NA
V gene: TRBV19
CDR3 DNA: TGTGCCAGTAGATCCGGACAGTGGCTCGGCTACACCTTC
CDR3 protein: CASRSGQWLGYTF

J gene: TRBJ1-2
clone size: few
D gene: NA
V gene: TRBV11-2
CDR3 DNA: TGTGCCAGCAGCCCTTGGGGACGGTCTAACTATGGCTACACCTTC
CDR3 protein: CASSPWGRSNYGYTF

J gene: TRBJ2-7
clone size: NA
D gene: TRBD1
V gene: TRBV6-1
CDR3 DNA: TGTGCCAGCAGTGAACTCGGGACAGTTTACTACGAGCAGTACTTC
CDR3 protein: CASSELGTVYYEQYF

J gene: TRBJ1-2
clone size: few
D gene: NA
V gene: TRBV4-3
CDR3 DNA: TGCGCCAGCAGCCAAGAAAAGGGATATTATGGCTACACCTTC
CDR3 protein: CASSQEKGYYGYTF

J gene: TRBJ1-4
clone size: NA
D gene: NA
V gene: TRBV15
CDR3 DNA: TGTGCCACCAGCAGAGCCCAACCGGAAAAACTGTTTTTT
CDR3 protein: CATSRAQPEKLFF

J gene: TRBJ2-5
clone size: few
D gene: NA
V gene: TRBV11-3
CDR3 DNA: TGTGCCAGCAGCTTAGTACGGGAGACCCAGTACTTC
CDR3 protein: CASSLVRETQYF

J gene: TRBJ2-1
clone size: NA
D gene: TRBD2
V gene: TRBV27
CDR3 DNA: TGTGCCAGCAGTCTGCGACTAGCGGGGGGTTTTAATGAGCAGTTCTTC
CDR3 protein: CASSLRLAGGFNEQFF

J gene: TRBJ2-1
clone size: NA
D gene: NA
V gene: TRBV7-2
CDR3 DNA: TGTGCCAGCAGCGAGCCGGGGAGGCACTACAATGAGCAGTTCTTC
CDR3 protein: CASSEPGRHYNEQFF

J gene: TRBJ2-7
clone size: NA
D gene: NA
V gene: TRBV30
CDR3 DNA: TGTGCCTGGAGTGTAAGGTACGAGCAGTACTTC
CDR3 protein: CAWSVRYEQYF

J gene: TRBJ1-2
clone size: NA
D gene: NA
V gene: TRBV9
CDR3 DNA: TGTGCCAGCAGCGTAGTAGGCACTAACTATGGCTACACCTTC
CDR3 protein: CASSVVGTNYGYTF

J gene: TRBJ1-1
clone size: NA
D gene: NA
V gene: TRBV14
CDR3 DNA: TGTGCCAGCAGCCATGACCTCTACACTGAAGCTTTCTTT
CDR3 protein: CASSHDLYTEAFF

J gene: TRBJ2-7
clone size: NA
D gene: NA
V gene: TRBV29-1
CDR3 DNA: TGCAGCGTTGGGGCTCCTATGTCCTACGAGCAGTACTTC
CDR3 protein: CSVGAPMSYEQYF

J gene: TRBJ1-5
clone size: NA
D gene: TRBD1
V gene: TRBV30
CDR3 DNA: TGTGCCTGGAGTTTGGACAGGGGACGTCAGCCCCAGCATTTT
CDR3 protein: CAWSLDRGRQPQHF

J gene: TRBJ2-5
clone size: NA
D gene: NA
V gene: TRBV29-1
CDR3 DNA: TGCAGCGTTGGGCAGGTAGCAGAGACCCAGTACTTC
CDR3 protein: CSVGQVAETQYF

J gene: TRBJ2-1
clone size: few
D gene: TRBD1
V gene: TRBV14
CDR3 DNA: TGTGCCAGCAGCCAAGGGGGGACAGCCAATAGGTACAATGAGCAGTTCTTC
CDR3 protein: CASSQGGTANRYNEQFF

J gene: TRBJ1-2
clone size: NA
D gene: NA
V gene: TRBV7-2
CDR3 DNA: TGTGCCAGCAGCGAGGAGGCAGGCCTTTATGGCTACACCTTC
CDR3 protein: CASSEEAGLYGYTF

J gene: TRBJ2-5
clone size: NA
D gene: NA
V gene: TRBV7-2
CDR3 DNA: TGTGCCAGCAGGCGGGTGACGGAAGAGACCCAGTACTTC
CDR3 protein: CASRRVTEETQYF

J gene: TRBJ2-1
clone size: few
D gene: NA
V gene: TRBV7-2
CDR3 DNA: TGTGCCAGCAGAGGACTAAGTTACAATGAGCAGTTCTTC
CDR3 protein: CASRGLSYNEQFF

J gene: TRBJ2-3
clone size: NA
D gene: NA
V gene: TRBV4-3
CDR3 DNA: TGCGCCAGCAGCCAAACTCTGGAGTCCCAGGGCACAGATACGCAGTATTTT
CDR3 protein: CASSQTLESQGTDTQYF

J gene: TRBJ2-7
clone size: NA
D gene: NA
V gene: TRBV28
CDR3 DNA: TGTGCCAGCAGTTCTCCCGGGAGCTCCTACGAGCAGTACTTC
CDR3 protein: CASSSPGSSYEQYF

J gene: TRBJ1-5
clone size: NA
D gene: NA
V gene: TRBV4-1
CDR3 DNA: TGCGCCAGCAGCCAATACGTTGGGCAGCCCCAGCATTTT
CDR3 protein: CASSQYVGQPQHF

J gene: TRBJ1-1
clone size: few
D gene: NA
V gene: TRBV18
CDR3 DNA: TGTGCCAGCTCCCTCCTGGGGACTGAAGCTTTCTTT
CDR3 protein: CASSLLGTEAFF